These 23 T cell receptor beta chains originate from one sample sequenced in a study of blood T cell repertoires in COVID-19. This table comes from immunoSEQ multiplex PCR, and its TCRdb copy is limited to in-frame clones, with some not included. The profile shows around 200,000 clones, roughly 85% of them singletons. Sample: peripheral blood. The receptors here all came from a human donor with active or convalescent COVID-19. The donor label of this sample is uncertain.

Details on this clone: Other DNA variants within this sample encode the same CDR3. Here the CDR3 reads CASSYSGGTEAFF. The CDR3 bases are TGTGCCAGCAGTTACTCGGGGGGCACTGAAGCTTTCTTT. The J gene is TRBJ1-1, the V gene TRBV6-5; a possible D gene is TRBD1 (5 bases). V lost 0 bases, J lost 4 bases, and 6 bases lay in between. CDR3 size: 13 residues. The germline V gene encodes CDR1 MNHEY and CDR2 SVGAGI.

The chain couples TRBV6-1 to TRBJ1-3, with no clear D. V was pared by 0 bases and J by 4 bases, with 4 bases between. CDR1 and CDR2 (germline): MNHNS, SASEGT. There are 13 residues in the CDR3. The CDR3 DNA sequence: TGTGCCAGCAGTGAAGCACAGGGAAACACCATATATTTT. This translates into CASSEAQGNTIYF.

The CDR3 coding sequence is TGTGCCAGCAGCTTGGAACTAGCGGCCTACGAGCAGTACTTC. Encoded protein: CASSLELAAYEQYF. The chain has TRBV5-4 and TRBJ2-7, with 8 positions matching TRBD2. Germline assignment: CDR1 SGHNT and CDR2 YYREEE (reference sequence). The CDR3 totals 14 residues. V dropped 0 bases and J dropped 2; count of bases not matched to a gene: 1. Full variable domain (rest looked up from reference TRBV5-4 and TRBJ2-7): ETGVTQSPTHLIKTRGQQVTLRCSSQSGHNTVSWYQQALGQGPQFIFQYYREEENGRGNFPPRFSGLQFPNYSSELNVNALELDDSALYLCASSLELAAYEQYFGPGTRLTVT.

The J gene is TRBJ2-3, the V gene TRBV5-1, with TRBD2 matching 10 bases. V lost 1 base to trimming and J lost 5 bases; unmatched junction nucleotides: 7. This CDR3 is 16 amino acids long. In germline, CDR1 is SGHRS, CDR2 YFSETQ. The CDR3 DNA sequence: TGCGCCAGCAGCTTGTCCCCGCTAGCGGGAGTAGATACGCAGTATTTT. Translation: CASSLSPLAGVDTQYF.

The rearrangement joins TRBV7-2 to TRBJ2-2; the D gene is possibly TRBD2 (5 bases). Germline V gene sequence: CDR1 SGHTA, CDR2 FQGNSA. V was clipped by 5 bases and J by 5 bases, with 12 bases between them. CDR3 length equals 14 residues. DNA for the CDR3: TGTGCCAGCAGCACCCCCCCGGGGACCGGGGAGCTGTTTTTT. Translated: CASSTPPGTGELFF.

The chain uses TRBV6-5 and TRBJ2-7; D is perhaps TRBD1 (6 bases). CDR3 length equals 14 residues. Per the germline V gene, CDR1 is MNHEY and CDR2 is SVGAGI. Trimming took off 5 bases at V and 3 bases at J, with 14 bases between the two ends. CDR3 sequence: CASSMDRISYEQYF. The CDR3 DNA sequence: TGTGCCAGCAGTATGGACAGAATTAGCTACGAGCAGTACTTC.

The chain employs TRBV6-4 and TRBJ2-1, with 10 bases matching TRBD2. The CDR3 extends over 14 amino acids. V shed 2 bases, J shed 15 bases, and the junction held 10 bases outside the gene matches. Germline CDR1 MRHNA, CDR2 SNTAGT. This CDR3 is CASSDPSGGADLFF. The CDR3 coding sequence is TGTGCCAGCAGTGACCCCAGCGGGGGGGCCGATCTGTTCTTC.

The V gene is TRBV6-1, the J gene TRBJ1-2, with 9 positions matching TRBD1. The trim removed 2 bases at V and 8 bases at J, leaving 6 bases unmatched. The CDR3 spans 14 residues. Germline values: CDR1 MNHNS, CDR2 SASEGT. Written as DNA, the CDR3 is TGTGCCAGCAGTGAACTGGACAGGGGCTACGGCTACACCTTC. Translation: CASSELDRGYGYTF.

The rearrangement uses TRBV3-1 (or the pseudogene TRBV3-2) and TRBJ2-3, with 13 bases lining up with TRBD2. With 0 bases clipped from V and 1 base from J, the junction kept 13 bases outside the gene matches. CDR3 length equals 21 residues. The germline CDR1 and CDR2 sequences are LGHDT and YNNKEL (reference sequence). The CDR3 loop is CASSQDPRRTSGREGTDTQYF. CDR3 bases: TGTGCCAGCAGCCAAGACCCGAGGAGAACTAGCGGGAGGGAGGGCACAGATACGCAGTATTTT.

The CDR3 DNA is TGTGCCAGCAGCCAGCCCTCCGGGACAGGCGCCGAAAAACTGTTTTTT. Encoded protein: CASSQPSGTGAEKLFF. The rearrangement links TRBV4-2 to TRBJ1-4; 8 bases fit TRBD1. Germline CDR1 LGHNA, CDR2 YNFKEQ. This CDR3 region has 16 residues. V trimming: 3 bases; J trimming: 8 bases; junction bases outside the gene matches: 11.

V is TRBV2 and J is TRBJ2-5; TRBD2 agrees at 11 bases. Germline loops: CDR1 SNHLY, CDR2 FYNNEI. CDR3 length equals 18 residues. The V segment lost 7 bases and the J segment 5 bases; nucleotides outside the gene matches: 18. This chain's CDR3 is CASKKETSGIQYRETQYF. The DNA of the CDR3 is TGTGCCAGCAAAAAGGAGACTAGCGGGATTCAGTATAGGGAGACCCAGTACTTC.

This chain uses TRBV5-4 with TRBJ1-2; 7 bases match TRBD1. The V gene's germline CDR1 is SGHNT and CDR2 YYREEE (reference sequence). This CDR3 is 14 amino acids long. The junction had 5 bases not matched to a gene; V was cut back by 4 bases and J by 2 bases. The CDR3: CASSLPGQNYGYTF. CDR3 coding DNA: TGTGCCAGCAGCCTTCCGGGACAGAACTATGGCTACACCTTC.

The chain recombines TRBV29-1 with TRBJ1-2, with 7 bases identical to TRBD1. This CDR3 comprises 15 residues. Germline values: CDR1 SQVTM, CDR2 ANQGSEA. Trimming cost V 0 bases and J 4 bases; bases outside gene matches: 8. CDR3 residues: CSVEETGDATYGYTF. The CDR3 DNA is TGCAGCGTTGAAGAAACAGGGGATGCTACCTATGGCTACACCTTC.

This clone was detected only once. V gene TRBV11-2 combines with J gene TRBJ1-1; 8 positions match TRBD1. The CDR3 is 18 residues long. CDR1 and CDR2 from the germline V gene are SGHAT and FQNNGV. V lost 0 bases to trimming and J lost 1 base; unmatched junction nucleotides: 10. The CDR3 bases are TGTGCCAGCAGCTTAGATGGGGGACAGGCGGCCCGGAACACTGAAGCTTTCTTT. Translated: CASSLDGGQAARNTEAFF.

V is TRBV28 and J is TRBJ2-7; D is undetermined. The CDR3 extends over 15 amino acids. Trimming left V 3 bases short and J 3 bases short, with 15 bases between. Germline V gene data show CDR1 as MDHEN and CDR2 as SYDVKM. The CDR3: CASSLLVTGSYEQYF. The CDR3 coding sequence is TGTGCCAGCAGTTTGTTGGTAACGGGTAGCTACGAGCAGTACTTC.

V usage is TRBV6-5 and J usage is TRBJ2-3, with D possibly matching TRBD2 (6 bases). The CDR3 covers 13 residues. V was trimmed by 6 bases and J by 1 base, leaving 8 bases between them. Germline V CDR1 and CDR2: MNHEY, SVGAGI. In DNA form, the CDR3 reads TGTGCCAGCAGATGGGAGGGCACAGATACGCAGTATTTT. This codes for CASRWEGTDTQYF.

The chain couples TRBV29-1 to TRBJ2-7, with 10 bases that match TRBD2. Germline lookup yields CDR1 SQVTM and CDR2 ANQGSEA. The CDR3 runs 15 residues. Losses at the gene ends were 4 bases for V and 2 bases for J; bases not matched to a gene: 8. The CDR3 here is CSVARTSGLPYEQYF. CDR3 coding DNA: TGCAGCGTTGCCCGGACTAGCGGATTACCCTACGAGCAGTACTTC.

This sequence joins TRBV7-8 and TRBJ2-5; maybe TRBD2 (6 bases). Germline V gene sequence: CDR1 SGHVS, CDR2 FQNEAQ. The V and J ends lost 3 bases and 4 bases respectively, with 12 bases between them. CDR3 size: 14 residues. The CDR3 coding sequence is TGTGCCAGCAGCTTCCGACTAGAGGGAGAGACCCAGTACTTC. This translates into CASSFRLEGETQYF. The complete variable domain, with remaining parts taken from reference TRBV7-8 and TRBJ2-5, reads GAGVSQSPRYKVAKRGQDVALRCDPISGHVSLFWYQQALGQGPEFLTYFQNEAQLDKSGLPSDRFFAERPEGSVSTLKIQRTQQEDSAVYLCASSFRLEGETQYFGPGTRLLVL.

CDR3 residues: CASSYSSGSTDTQYF. Here the CDR3 DNA reads TGTGCCAGCAGTTACTCTAGCGGGAGCACAGATACGCAGTATTTT. The V and J genes are TRBV6-2 or TRBV6-3 and TRBJ2-3, with TRBD2 identical over 7 bases. The V gene's germline CDR1 is MNHEY and CDR2 SVGEGT. The CDR3 covers 15 residues. J was trimmed by 0 bases and V by 0 bases; bases with no gene match: 0.

The V call is TRBV30, the J call TRBJ1-2, with TRBD1 matching over 8 bases. The V gene end was trimmed by 2 bases and the J gene end by 2 bases; junction bases not matched to a gene: 7. The germline V gene encodes CDR1 GTSNPN and CDR2 SVGIG (reference sequence). The CDR3 sequence is 15 residues long. CDR3 DNA sequence: TGTGCCTGGAGTCCTGGGACAGGACAGAACTATGGCTACACCTTC. Translation gives CAWSPGTGQNYGYTF.

The chain carries TRBV28 and TRBJ2-7; TRBD1 matches 8 bases. J was trimmed by 5 bases and V by 3 bases; bases with no gene match: 21. In germline, CDR1 is MDHEN, CDR2 SYDVKM. The CDR3 totals 19 residues. The CDR3 loop reads CASSLLTSWTGISKNEQYF. DNA of the CDR3: TGTGCCAGCAGTTTGCTGACTTCCTGGACAGGGATTAGTAAGAACGAGCAGTACTTC.

This chain joins TRBV5-6 and TRBJ2-1; D not resolved. Germline V gene lookup returns CDR1 SGHDT and CDR2 YYEEEE. The germline V and J ends were trimmed by 4 bases and 2 bases, with 7 bases remaining between them. CDR3 length equals 13 residues. The CDR3 spells CASSLRTYNEQFF. The CDR3 nucleotides read TGTGCCAGCAGCCTGAGGACCTACAATGAGCAGTTCTTC.

This chain uses TRBV29-1 with TRBJ1-3, with a possible D match to TRBD1 (5 bases). CDR3 length: 17 residues. Germline CDR1 SQVTM, CDR2 ANQGSEA. V was pared by 1 base and J by 4 bases, with 20 bases between. DNA of the CDR3: TGCAGCGTTGAAGGATTTAATGGAGAACGGGGGGGAAACACCATATATTTT. It codes for CSVEGFNGERGGNTIYF.